This T cell receptor beta chain appears in the sequencing data of a study of blood T cell repertoires in COVID-19. The wider study: COVID-19 samples, acute and convalescent, were from the United States, Italy and Spain.

This clone has just one count. Enrollment of patients from Seattle took place during active infection, with longitudinal follow-up. Germline lookup yields CDR1 KGHSH and CDR2 LQKENI. This CDR3 spans 16 amino acids. J gave up 7 bases and V 3 bases, and 3 bases lay outside the gene matches. Assay: immunoSEQ multiplex PCR; the TCRdb copy retains only in-frame clones and omits some. Of some 49,000 clones in the sample, approximately 95% were seen once. The receptor was derived from a man in his sixties with COVID-19, enrolled during active disease. Sequenced sample: peripheral blood. The chain couples TRBV18 to TRBJ2-1, with 16 bases identical to TRBD2. In DNA, the CDR3 is TGTGCCAGCTCACCTCCGGGACTAGCGGGGGGGAATGAGCAGTTCTTC. It specifies CASSPPGLAGGNEQFF.